This TCR beta chain came from a study of CD8+CD57+ T cells in acquired aplastic anemia. Profiling that covered TCR beta VDJ and CDR3 relied on genomic DNA as its template. TCRdb redid the calling of the reads with MiXCR, one entry per CDR3 protein. The table has under 350,000 distinct CDR3 sequences, roughly half seen once. Sequencing was performed on sorted CD4+, CD8+, or CD8+CD57+ T cells (not recorded which) from PBMCs. The source of this sequence is a human donor with severe aplastic anemia or a healthy control (not recorded which).

The CDR3 is CASRLTSGPSYEQYF. The CDR3 bases are TGTGCCAGCAGGCTGACTAGCGGGCCCTCCTACGAGCAGTACTTC. The chain links TRBV11-2 to TRBJ2-7; 10 bases match TRBD2. The CDR3 has 15 residues. Germline V gene sequence: CDR1 SGHAT, CDR2 FQNNGV. With 6 bases clipped from V and 0 bases from J, the junction kept 5 bases outside the gene matches.